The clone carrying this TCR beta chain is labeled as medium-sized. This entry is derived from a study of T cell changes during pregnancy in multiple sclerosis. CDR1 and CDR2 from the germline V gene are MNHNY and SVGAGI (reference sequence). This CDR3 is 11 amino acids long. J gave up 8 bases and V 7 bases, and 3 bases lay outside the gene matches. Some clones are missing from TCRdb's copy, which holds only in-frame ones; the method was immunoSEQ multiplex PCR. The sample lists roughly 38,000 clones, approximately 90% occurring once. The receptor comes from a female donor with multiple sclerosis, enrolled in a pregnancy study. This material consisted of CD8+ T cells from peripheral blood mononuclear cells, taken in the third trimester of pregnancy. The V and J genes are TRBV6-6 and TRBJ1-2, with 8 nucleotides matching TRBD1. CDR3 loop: CASKQGEGYTF. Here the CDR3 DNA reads TGTGCCAGCAAACAGGGGGAGGGCTACACCTTC.